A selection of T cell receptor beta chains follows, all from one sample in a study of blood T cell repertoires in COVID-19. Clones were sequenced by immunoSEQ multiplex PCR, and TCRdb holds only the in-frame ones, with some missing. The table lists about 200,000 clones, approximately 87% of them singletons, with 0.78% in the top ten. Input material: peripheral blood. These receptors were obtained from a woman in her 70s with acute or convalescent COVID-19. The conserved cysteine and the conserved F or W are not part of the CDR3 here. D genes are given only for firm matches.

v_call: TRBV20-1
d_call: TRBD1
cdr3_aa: SASPLDRSSYNSPLH

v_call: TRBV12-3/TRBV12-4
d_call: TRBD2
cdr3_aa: ASSFSGGETQY

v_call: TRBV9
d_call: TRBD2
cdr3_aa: ASSPRGGLRELF

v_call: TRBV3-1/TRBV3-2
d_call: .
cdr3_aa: ASSWGGKNTEAF

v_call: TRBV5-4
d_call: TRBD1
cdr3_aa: ASSRTGRPGGGYT

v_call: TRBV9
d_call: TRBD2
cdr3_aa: ASSKGGVSYNEQF

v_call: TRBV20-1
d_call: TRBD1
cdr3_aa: SASEGAGGYT

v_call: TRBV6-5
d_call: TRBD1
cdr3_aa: ASSRGGRGPGELF

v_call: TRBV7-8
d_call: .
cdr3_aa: ASSLVGLKLSGNTIY

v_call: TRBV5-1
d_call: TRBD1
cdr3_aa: ASSGQGLTDTQY

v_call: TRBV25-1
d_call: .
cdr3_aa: ASSDYGLAETQY

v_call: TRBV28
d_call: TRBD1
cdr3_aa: ASRQTGNYGYT

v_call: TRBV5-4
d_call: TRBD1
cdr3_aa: ASSLETGSSGANVLT

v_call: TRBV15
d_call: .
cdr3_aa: ATSRDGLFTGELF

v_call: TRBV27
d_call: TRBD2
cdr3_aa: ASSPTSGIGVNEQF

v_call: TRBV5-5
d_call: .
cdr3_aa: ASSSIAFTSGEAF

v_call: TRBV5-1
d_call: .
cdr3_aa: ASSLNPSTDTQY

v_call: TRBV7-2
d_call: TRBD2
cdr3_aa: ASRATSGSPGDTQY

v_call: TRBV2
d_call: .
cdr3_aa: ASRTESNYGYT

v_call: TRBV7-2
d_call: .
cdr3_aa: ASSLVGGYGYT

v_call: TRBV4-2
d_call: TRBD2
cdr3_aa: ASSQEASGLDPGELF

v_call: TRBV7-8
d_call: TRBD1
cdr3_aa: ASSSRTGASWSNQPQH

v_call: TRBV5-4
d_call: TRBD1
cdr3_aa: ASSWGQRADIQY

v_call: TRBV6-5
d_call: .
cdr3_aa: ASSFRGQQPQH

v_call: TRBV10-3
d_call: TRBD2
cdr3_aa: AISQVAGAGEQF

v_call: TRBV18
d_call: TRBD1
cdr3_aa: ASSSGTEKYEQY

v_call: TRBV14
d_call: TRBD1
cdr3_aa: ASSPWTGGNTEAF

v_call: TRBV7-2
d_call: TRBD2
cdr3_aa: ASSLEVLAGGPVRETQY

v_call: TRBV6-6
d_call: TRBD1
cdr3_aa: ASSTGTGFYEQY

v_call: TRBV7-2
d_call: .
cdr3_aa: ASSLGSGSFYGYT

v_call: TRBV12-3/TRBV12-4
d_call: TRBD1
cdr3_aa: ASRVTGASEQY

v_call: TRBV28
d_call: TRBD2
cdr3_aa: ASIRLAGGGTDTQY

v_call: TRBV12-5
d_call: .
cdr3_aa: ASAPPSATNEKLF

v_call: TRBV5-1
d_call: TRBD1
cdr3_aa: ASSLQGGNTEAF

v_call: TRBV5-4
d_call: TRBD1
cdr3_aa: ASSLSGQISEKLF

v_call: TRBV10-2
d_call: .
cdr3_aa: APPPKRDTEAF

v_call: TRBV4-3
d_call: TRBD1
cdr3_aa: ASSLTGGAGRNEKLF

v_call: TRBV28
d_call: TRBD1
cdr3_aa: ASSLDRGIGNTIY

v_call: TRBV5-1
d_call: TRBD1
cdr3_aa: ASSLRQGWYEQY

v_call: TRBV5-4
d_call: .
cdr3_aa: ASTPWGHLQETQY

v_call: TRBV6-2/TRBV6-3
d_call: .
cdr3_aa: ASSRPGFNYGYT

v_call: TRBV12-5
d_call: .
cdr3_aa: ASGLERTVWNTGELF

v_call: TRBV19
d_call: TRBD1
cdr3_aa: ASSKDRTGGTNEKLF

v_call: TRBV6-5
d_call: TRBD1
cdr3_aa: ASSQNRGMGELF

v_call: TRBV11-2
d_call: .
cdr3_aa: ASSLYTSSTDTQY

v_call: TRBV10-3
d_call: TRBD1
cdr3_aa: AISESGQGRNTIY

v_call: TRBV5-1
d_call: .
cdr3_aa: ASSFRGHRVKGNQPQH

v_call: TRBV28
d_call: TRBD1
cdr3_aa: ASNQAGTGSYNEQF

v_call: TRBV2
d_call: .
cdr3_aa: ASSKRLTGNYGYT

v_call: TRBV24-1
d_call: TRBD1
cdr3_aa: ATSDSGTGGSPYNEQF

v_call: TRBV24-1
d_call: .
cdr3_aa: ATSDRQSQETQY